The rows below give T cell receptor beta chains drawn from one sample of a study of blood T cell repertoires in COVID-19. Generated by immunoSEQ multiplex PCR, the TCRdb table keeps only in-frame clones and is missing some. The data hold about 200,000 clones, with around nine tenths observed a single time. The sequenced sample consisted of peripheral blood. These receptor sequences come from a man aged 50 or older with COVID-19, enrolled during active disease. Each CDR3 is given with its conserved first and last residue. A D gene is named only where the DNA matches it firmly. Where a row states a size, it is once, few, many or the class of an expanded clone; other rows omit it.

d_gene,v_gene,abundance,j_gene,CDR3nt,CDR3aa
.,TRBV27,.,TRBJ2-1,TGTGCCAGCACACCCCTTGCGGGGGCGATTCTCAATGAGCAGTTCTTC,CASTPLAGAILNEQFF
.,TRBV20-1,.,TRBJ2-7,TGCAGTGCTAGTAAGACACCCCTAACCTACGAGCAGTACTTC,CSASKTPLTYEQYF
.,TRBV3-1/TRBV3-2,.,TRBJ2-3,TGTGCCAGCAGCCAATTTCTCGGGAGCGATACGCAGTATTTT,CASSQFLGSDTQYF
.,TRBV5-1,.,TRBJ1-1,TGCGCCAGCAGCTTGCAGGTTGAGACTGAAGCTTTCTTT,CASSLQVETEAFF
TRBD1,TRBV15,.,TRBJ1-1,TGTGCCACCAGCAGAGAGGACAGGAGCCAAGCTTTCTTT,CATSREDRSQAFF
.,TRBV30,.,TRBJ1-1,TGTGCCTGGATTTCGGCTGAAGCTTTCTTT,CAWISAEAFF
TRBD1,TRBV29-1,.,TRBJ2-1,TGCAGCGTCGGGCGGGACAGGGGGTTTCTAAGTGAGCAGTTCTTC,CSVGRDRGFLSEQFF
TRBD2,TRBV7-6,few,TRBJ2-2,TGTGCCAGCAGCTTAGGGACTAGCGGGGGGGCCGCCCCCGGGGAGCTGTTTTTT,CASSLGTSGGAAPGELFF
TRBD1,TRBV24-1,.,TRBJ2-3,TGTGCCACCAGAGACAGGGATGGGGATACGCAGTATTTT,CATRDRDGDTQYF
.,TRBV5-4,.,TRBJ2-2,TGTGCCAGCAAAGGGGAAGCGAACACCGGGGAGCTGTTTTTT,CASKGEANTGELFF
TRBD2,TRBV19,once,TRBJ2-3,TGTGCCAGTAGTTCATCGACTAGCGGGTGGTCGAATACGCAGTATTTT,CASSSSTSGWSNTQYF
TRBD2,TRBV15,.,TRBJ2-7,TGTGCCACCAGCAGAGATCGGGGGGTATCCTACGAGCAGTACTTC,CATSRDRGVSYEQYF
.,TRBV7-9,.,TRBJ1-1,TGTGCCAGCAGCATAGGGTTGGATCGAGGGACTGAAGCTTTCTTT,CASSIGLDRGTEAFF
TRBD1,TRBV11-1,once,TRBJ1-1,TGTGCCAGCAGACGGACAGGCCCGAATTCCGGAGCTTTCTTT,CASRRTGPNSGAFF
.,TRBV7-8,.,TRBJ1-3,TGTGCCAGCAGCCACTTTCGGGACTACTCTGGAAACACCATATATTTT,CASSHFRDYSGNTIYF
TRBD2,TRBV10-1,once,TRBJ2-1,TGCGCCAGCATCCCGGGACTAGCATTTAATGAGCAGTTCTTC,CASIPGLAFNEQFF
.,TRBV2,.,TRBJ2-7,TGTGCCAGCAGTTACTCCGGGGGGCAGAACTTC,CASSYSGGQNF
.,TRBV7-9,.,TRBJ2-1,TGTGCCAGCAGCTTAGCGGGGAGGTACAATGAGCAGTTCTTC,CASSLAGRYNEQFF
.,TRBV3-1/TRBV3-2,.,TRBJ1-2,TGTGCCAGCAGCCCATACGGCAGCGACTATGGCTACACCTTC,CASSPYGSDYGYTF
.,TRBV7-9,few,TRBJ2-7,TGTGCCAGCAGCAACCCAGTGGGGGGTTCTAGCGTTGGGGCCTACGAGCAGTACTTC,CASSNPVGGSSVGAYEQYF
.,TRBV5-1,once,TRBJ2-5,TGCGCCAGCAGCTTGGGCGGTTCTTCTCAAGAGACCCAGTACTTC,CASSLGGSSQETQYF
.,TRBV28,.,TRBJ2-7,TGTGCCAGTAATAGCGACTACGAGCAGTACTTC,CASNSDYEQYF
TRBD1,TRBV5-8,.,TRBJ2-2,TGTGCCAGCAGCGGGACAGGGCCCGGGGAGCTGTTTTTT,CASSGTGPGELFF
TRBD2,TRBV25-1,.,TRBJ2-1,TGTGCCAGCACCGGACTAGCGGGGGCATACAATGAGCAGTTCTTC,CASTGLAGAYNEQFF
TRBD1,TRBV3-1/TRBV3-2,.,TRBJ1-2,TGTGCCAGCAACCCGCAGGGGGCTAACTATGGCTACACCTTC,CASNPQGANYGYTF
.,TRBV19,once,TRBJ2-7,TGTGCCAGTAGTATTTTTGGGGGGACCTACGAGCAGTACTTC,CASSIFGGTYEQYF
TRBD2,TRBV28,.,TRBJ2-3,TGTGCCAGCAGAGCGGGGGGCGCCACAGATACGCAGTATTTT,CASRAGGATDTQYF
.,TRBV18,.,TRBJ2-2,TGTGCCAGCTCACCAGGGACAGGGGAGCTGTTTTTT,CASSPGTGELFF
TRBD1,TRBV28,.,TRBJ1-5,TGTGCCAGCAGGATAAGGGACAGACATAGCAATCAGCCCCAGCATTTT,CASRIRDRHSNQPQHF
.,TRBV2,.,TRBJ2-7,TGTGCCAGCAAGAAGGACGACAGGTACGAGCAGTACTTC,CASKKDDRYEQYF
TRBD1,TRBV28,.,TRBJ1-1,TGTGCCAGCAACCCAACAGGGGTACGGGCTTTCTTT,CASNPTGVRAFF
.,TRBV7-2,once,TRBJ2-7,TGTGCCAGCAGCCCAGACTTACCCTCCTACGAGCAGTACTTC,CASSPDLPSYEQYF
.,TRBV3-1/TRBV3-2,.,TRBJ1-2,TGTGCCAGCAGCCAAGGGGGAGGGTCTTACTATGGCTACACCTTC,CASSQGGGSYYGYTF
TRBD1,TRBV10-3,.,TRBJ2-2,TGTGCCATCAGTGAGTCAATGACCTACAGGGGGCAATACACCGGGGAGCTGTTTTTT,CAISESMTYRGQYTGELFF
TRBD1,TRBV3-1/TRBV3-2,.,TRBJ1-5,TGTGCCAGCAGCCCTCAGGGGGAAGGTCAGCCCCAGCATTTT,CASSPQGEGQPQHF
TRBD1,TRBV13,.,TRBJ2-7,TGTGCCAGCAGCATACCGTCAGGGGGCGGGGAGCAGTACTTC,CASSIPSGGGEQYF
TRBD1,TRBV2,few,TRBJ2-7,TGTGCCAGCAGTGATGCCGGGACAGTCGTATCCTACGAGCAGTACTTC,CASSDAGTVVSYEQYF
.,TRBV29-1,.,TRBJ1-1,TGCAGCGTTGATTGGTCAGGGATGAACACTGAAGCTTTCTTT,CSVDWSGMNTEAFF
TRBD2,TRBV5-1,.,TRBJ2-5,TGCGCCAGCAGCTTGGCGGGACGGGAGGGGGAGACCCAGTACTTC,CASSLAGREGETQYF
.,TRBV6-5,.,TRBJ1-5,TGTGCCAGCAGGCCAACCTCGGGGGACCCATCCGCCCAGCATTTT,CASRPTSGDPSAQHF
.,TRBV19,.,TRBJ1-1,TGTGCCAGTAGTATAGACGGTACCCTGTCAATGAACACTGAAGCTTTCTTT,CASSIDGTLSMNTEAFF
.,TRBV6-2/TRBV6-3,once,TRBJ2-3,TGTGCCAGCAGTTACGGAGGCGTCACAGATACGCAGTATTTT,CASSYGGVTDTQYF
TRBD1,TRBV28,once,TRBJ2-2,TGTGCCAGCAGTTTTTTGGTTGGGACAGGGGGCCGCACCGGGGAGCTGTTTTTT,CASSFLVGTGGRTGELFF
.,TRBV6-6,once,TRBJ1-2,TGTGCCAGCAGTTACCTGGGAGACTCCGGTGGCTACACCTTC,CASSYLGDSGGYTF
.,TRBV12-3/TRBV12-4,.,TRBJ1-6,TGTGCCAGCAGTTCACAAAATTCACCCCTCCACTTT,CASSSQNSPLHF
TRBD1,TRBV13,.,TRBJ2-3,TGTGCCAGCAGCTCGACAGGGTCCACAGATACGCAGTATTTT,CASSSTGSTDTQYF
.,TRBV10-3,.,TRBJ1-3,TGTGCCAGCCTAGCGGGGGGCTCTGGAAACACCATATATTTT,CASLAGGSGNTIYF
TRBD1,TRBV30,.,TRBJ2-2,TGTGCCTGGACTAGGACAGGGAGTACCGGGGAGCTGTTTTTT,CAWTRTGSTGELFF